These 8 T cell receptor beta chains were sequenced from one sample in a study of cytomegalovirus exposure and HLA in healthy donors. Measured with immunoSEQ multiplex PCR; TCRdb has only the in-frame clones, and not every one. The sample lists 150,000 to 200,000 clones, about 89% occurring once. The specimen sequenced was PBMCs. The receptor source for this set is a man between 18 and 29 years old in good health and CMV-seropositive.

The chain joins TRBV30 to TRBJ2-3; D is unclear. This CDR3 spans 13 amino acids. From germline, CDR1 is GTSNPN and CDR2 SVGIG (reference sequence). Trimming left V 0 bases short and J 2 bases short, with 6 bases between. Written as DNA, the CDR3 is TGTGCCTGGAGTGTTTCCCACACAGATACGCAGTATTTT. Translated, it gives CAWSVSHTDTQYF.

The CDR3 protein is CASSPTIGTRYGYTF. In DNA form, the CDR3 reads TGTGCCAGCAGCCCCACTATTGGGACACGTTATGGCTACACCTTC. This chain uses TRBV5-6 with TRBJ1-2; D possibly corresponds to TRBD1 (6 bases). CDR3 length: 15 residues. Germline V gene sequence: CDR1 SGHDT, CDR2 YYEEEE. V was clipped by 4 bases and J by 5 bases, with 18 bases between them.

This chain joins TRBV10-3 and TRBJ2-3, with a tentative D call TRBD2 (6 bases). Per germline, CDR1 ENHRY and CDR2 SYGVKD. This CDR3 region has 14 residues. Trimming took off 6 bases at V and 0 bases at J, with 10 bases between the two ends. CDR3 DNA: TGTGCCATCAGAAGGCGGGAAAGCACAGATACGCAGTATTTT. Protein product: CAIRRRESTDTQYF.

With respect to this clone: The junction differs from germline at one of its ends, possibly a read error. This sequence joins TRBV28 and TRBJ2-7; 7 nucleotides line up with TRBD2. Germline CDR1 reads MDHEN; CDR2 reads SYDVKM. This CDR3 is 14 amino acids long. The CDR3 here is CASSSTSPSSGSSF. CDR3 bases: TGTGCCAGCAGTTCAACCAGCCCCTCTAGCGGATCTTCCTTC. Supplemented by reference TRBV28 and TRBJ2-7, the full variable domain reads DVKVTQSSRYLVKRTGEKVFLECVQDMDHENMFWYRQDPGLGLRLIYFSYDVKMKEKGDIPEGYSVSREKKERFSLILESASTNQTSMYLCASSSTSPSSGSSFGPGTRLTVT.

The chain links TRBV7-3 to TRBJ2-2; perhaps TRBD2 as D (6 bases). CDR3 length: 14 amino acids. V was shortened by 6 bases and J by 5 bases, with 13 bases between the two germline ends. Germline V gene sequence: CDR1 SGHTA, CDR2 FQGTGA. CDR3: CASRAGSGTGELFF. CDR3 DNA sequence: TGTGCCAGCAGGGCGGGGAGCGGAACCGGGGAGCTGTTTTTT.

The chain has TRBV5-1 and TRBJ2-1; maybe TRBD1 (5 bases). V lost 1 base, J lost 0 bases, and 11 bases lay in between. The CDR3 loop spans 16 amino acids. Germline V gene data show CDR1 as SGHRS and CDR2 as YFSETQ. This CDR3 reads CASSLLGASSYNEQFF. For the CDR3, the DNA is TGCGCCAGCAGCTTGCTAGGGGCGAGCTCCTACAATGAGCAGTTCTTC.

V usage is TRBV11-2 and J usage is TRBJ2-7; tentatively, D is TRBD2 (5 bases). The CDR3 is made up of 13 amino acids. Germline V gives CDR1 SGHAT, CDR2 FQNNGV. Between the trimmed V and J ends, which lost 5 bases and 6 bases, there was a span of 14 bases. The chain's CDR3 is CASSRSYEGEQYF. In nucleotides, the CDR3 is TGTGCCAGCAGCCGATCCTACGAGGGCGAGCAGTACTTC.

V and J are TRBV13 and TRBJ1-1; tentatively, D is TRBD1 (5 bases). In germline, CDR1 is PRHDT, CDR2 FYEKMQ (reference sequence). This CDR3 has 16 amino acids. The ends were cut back, 6 bases at V and 0 bases at J, with 17 bases in the middle. This CDR3 is CASSSRSRGLNTEAFF. CDR3 in DNA: TGTGCCAGCAGTAGTCGTAGTAGGGGCCTGAACACTGAAGCTTTCTTT.